This TCR beta chain was obtained from a study of technical replicates of blood from a handful of donors. Germline CDR1 is SEHNR and CDR2 is FQNEAQ (reference sequence). V was clipped by 2 bases and J by 2 bases; unmatched bases: 3. This CDR3 has 15 residues. Some clones are missing from TCRdb's copy, which holds only in-frame ones; the method was immunoSEQ multiplex PCR. The top ten hold roughly 0.4% of the sample, which has about 80,000 clones, around nine tenths seen once. Input material: T cells isolated from PBMCs. The origin of this receptor is a human donor in good health. The chain couples TRBV7-9 to TRBJ1-1; TRBD1 aligns across 9 bases. The chain's CDR3 is CASSLNRGPNTEAFF. The DNA of the CDR3 is TGTGCCAGCAGCTTAAACAGGGGGCCTAACACTGAAGCTTTCTTT.